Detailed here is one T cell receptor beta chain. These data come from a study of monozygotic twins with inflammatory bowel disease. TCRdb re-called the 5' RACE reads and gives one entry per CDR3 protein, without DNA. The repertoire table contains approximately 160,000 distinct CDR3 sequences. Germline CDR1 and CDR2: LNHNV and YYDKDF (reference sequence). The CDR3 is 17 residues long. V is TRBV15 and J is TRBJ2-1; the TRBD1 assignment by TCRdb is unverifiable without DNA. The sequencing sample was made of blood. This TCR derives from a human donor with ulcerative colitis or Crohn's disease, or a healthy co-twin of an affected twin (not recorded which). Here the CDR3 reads CATSRDYPDRGYNEQFF.